This T cell receptor beta chain was identified in a study of blood T cell repertoires in COVID-19. Study in general: T cells, B-cell-depleted T cells, or PBMCs provided the cDNA or gDNA that served as material.

Assay used: immunoSEQ multiplex PCR; TCRdb lists only in-frame clones, some missing. The table lists around 290,000 clones, roughly 86% of them singletons. Participants had their cohort set by participant-reported clinical history. CDR1 MNHEY and CDR2 SMNVEV come from the germline V gene (reference sequence). The germline V and J ends were trimmed by 3 bases and 6 bases, with 9 bases remaining between them. The CDR3 covers 13 residues. As concerns this clone: Distinct nucleotide sequences in the sample also encode this CDR3.

The TCR comes from a young woman who had recovered from COVID-19. The sequenced sample consisted of PBMCs or T cells enriched from blood (not recorded which). The chain links TRBV27 to TRBJ2-1; D is possibly TRBD2 (6 bases). The CDR3 sequence: CASSFFGGNEQFF. Written as DNA, the CDR3 is TGTGCCAGCAGTTTTTTCGGGGGCAATGAGCAGTTCTTC.